This T cell receptor beta chain stems from a study of T cell responses to AZD1222 COVID-19 vaccine. Comments on this clone: The same CDR3 can be traced to other DNA sequences in this sample.

Germline V CDR1 and CDR2: SGHRS, YFSETQ. J lost 7 bases, V lost 0 bases, and 0 bases had no gene match. There are 12 residues in the CDR3. Sequencing used immunoSEQ multiplex PCR; TCRdb keeps in-frame clones, though not all of them. In the table there are roughly 65,000 clones, roughly 80% of which are singletons. This specimen consisted of peripheral blood, obtained 28 days after the second AZD1222 dose. The sequence was obtained from an adult who received the AZD1222 COVID-19 vaccine. This sequence joins TRBV5-1 and TRBJ1-1, with TRBD1 matching 7 bases. The CDR3 DNA sequence: TGCGCCAGCAGCTTGGGACAGGGTGAAGCTTTCTTT. Amino acid sequence: CASSLGQGEAFF.